A single sample gave rise to the 6 T cell receptor beta chains below, sequenced in a study of CD8 T cells in ankylosing spondylitis. Via MiXCR, TCRdb re-called the 5' RACE reads, giving one row per CDR3 protein. This repertoire shows 100,000 or so distinct CDR3 sequences, around 8.5% found once; its top ten account for 30% to 35%. Antigens for these TCRs are unknown. Study-wide findings and caveats: It appeared that ankylosing spondylitis blood was characterized by a TCR beta motif of fewer than ten highly homologous variants.

Sequencing input: blood, either unsorted or a sorted T cell fraction (not recorded which). All receptors derive from a male donor with ankylosing spondylitis.

The V call is TRBV5-6, the J call TRBJ2-7; 7 bases fit TRBD2. Trimming removed 6 bases from V and 5 bases from J; junction bases left unmatched: 8. In germline, CDR1 is SGHDT, CDR2 YYEEEE. This CDR3 contains 13 residues. Here the CDR3 reads CASTPGGLDEQYV. The DNA for the CDR3 is TGTGCCAGCACCCCGGGGGGATTGGACGAGCAGTACGTC.

The rearrangement uses TRBV7-9 and TRBJ2-7, with D possibly matching TRBD2 (5 bases). V was clipped by 1 base and J by 5 bases, with 12 bases between them. CDR3 length: 14 residues. The V gene's germline CDR1 is SEHNR and CDR2 FQNEAQ (reference sequence). CDR3 loop: CASSLGGSGDEQYV. The CDR3, as DNA: TGTGCCAGCAGCTTAGGGGGATCCGGGGACGAGCAGTACGTC.

This clonotype was counted between two and nine times. V is TRBV29-1 and J is TRBJ1-2; D unresolved. CDR1 and CDR2 (germline): SQVTM, ANQGSEA. This CDR3 comprises 12 residues. Trimming removed 3 bases at V and 4 bases at J, with 9 bases between. The CDR3 protein is CSVDAGSYGYTF. The CDR3, as DNA: TGCAGCGTTGATGCGGGGTCCTATGGCTACACCTTC.

This clonotype was recorded many times. V usage is TRBV20-1 and J usage is TRBJ2-7; D is possibly TRBD1 (7 bases). The CDR3 contains 15 residues. V lost 6 bases and J lost 0, with 18 bases in between. The germline V gene has CDR1 DFQATT and CDR2 SNEGSKA (reference sequence). The CDR3 is CSAFGGGDSSYEQYF. In nucleotides, the CDR3 is TGCAGTGCCTTCGGAGGCGGGGACAGCTCCTACGAGCAGTACTTC.

In this sample, this clonotype turned up once. This could be a read error, since a much larger clone is one nucleotide away. The rearrangement uses TRBV6-2 or TRBV6-3 and TRBJ2-1, with unresolved D. The CDR3 consists of 16 residues. Germline CDR1 MNHEY, CDR2 SVGEGT. In DNA, the CDR3 is TGTCCCAGCAGTTACTCAAGAGAAAGCTCCTACAATGAGCAGTTCTTC. It encodes CPSSYSRESSYNEQFF.

This clonotype was found a few times. This sequence joins TRBV20-1 and TRBJ2-2; possible D gene TRBD2, 5 bases. This CDR3 spans 17 amino acids. Germline-derived CDR1 and CDR2 are DFQATT and SNEGSKA (reference sequence). Trimming removed 0 bases from V and 0 bases from J, with 14 bases in between. The CDR3 nucleotides are TGCAGTGCTAGAGAGGTTCCCGGGATCGCGAACACCGGGGAGCTGTTTTTT. Translation: CSAREVPGIANTGELFF.